This T cell receptor beta chain came from a study of cytomegalovirus exposure and HLA in healthy donors. Overall study: Genotyping of roughly 400 donors showed that 80% to 85% belonged to the Caucasian-associated ancestry cluster. Regarding the study as a whole: Cytomegalovirus status was reportedly diagnosed by the classifier with high sensitivity and specificity. In a later analysis, HLA-associated beta chains showed higher expansion and lower generation probabilities than comparable chains.

A multiplex PCR was run with 60 Vbeta primers and 13 Jbeta primers. TCRdb's table, derived via immunoSEQ multiplex PCR, lists solely in-frame clones and lacks some. The table lists some 190,000 clones, about 81% of them singletons. Germline assignment: CDR1 WSHSY and CDR2 SAAADI. The ends were cut back, 8 bases at V and 9 bases at J, with 20 bases in the middle. The CDR3 contains 15 residues. As for this clone: Its antigen remains unknown.

Sequencing input: PBMCs. The V and J genes are TRBV10-2 and TRBJ1-6; weak D call: TRBD1 (6 bases). This TCR was recovered from a man aged 35 to 55 in good health and CMV-seronegative. The CDR3 DNA reads TGCGCCAGCCTTCCGGGGACGGGGGGGCGTTCACCCCTCCACTTT. Amino acid sequence: CASLPGTGGRSPLHF.